Listed below are T cell receptor beta chains from one sample, sequenced in a study of cytomegalovirus exposure and HLA in healthy donors. Only in-frame clones appear in the TCRdb table, and some are missing; sequencing was by immunoSEQ multiplex PCR. The sample contains around 150,000 clones, under 95% of which appear only once. Sequenced input: PBMCs. These receptor sequences come from a woman aged 18-29 years in good health and CMV-seropositive. CDR3s include the opening cysteine and the closing phenylalanine or tryptophan. A D gene is named only where the DNA matches it firmly. Clone size appears in some rows only: once, few, many, or a class for an expanded clone.

J,length,V,size,D,DNA,CDR3
TRBJ2-1,18,TRBV11-2,.,TRBD2,TGTGCCAGCAGCCTGAGGGTTATTAGCGGGGGCCTCTACAATGAGCAGTTCTTC,CASSLRVISGGLYNEQFF
TRBJ2-7,16,TRBV27,.,.,TGTGCCAGCAGTCACCGCCCGCAGGGCGATCCGGATCAGTCCTACTTC,CASSHRPQGDPDQSYF
TRBJ2-4,11,TRBV28,.,.,TGTGCCAGCAGGAGCGAAAACATTCAGTACTTC,CASRSENIQYF
TRBJ1-1,16,TRBV5-4,.,.,TGTGCCAGCAGCTTGGCCGGGCAGGGCGGTAGCACTGAAGCTTTCTTT,CASSLAGQGGSTEAFF
TRBJ2-2,15,TRBV12-5,.,TRBD1,TGTGCTAGTGGGAGGGGACAGTCGAACACCGGGGAGCTGTTTTTT,CASGRGQSNTGELFF
TRBJ2-2,16,TRBV5-4,.,TRBD1,TGTGCCAGCAGCCTTGGACAGGGTGGGACCACCGGGGAGCTGTTTTTT,CASSLGQGGTTGELFF
TRBJ2-1,15,TRBV27,.,TRBD2,TGTGCCAGCAGTTTACCCCCTAGCGGGAGTAATGAGCAGTTCTTC,CASSLPPSGSNEQFF
TRBJ2-7,13,TRBV29-1,.,TRBD1,TGCAGCGTTGGGACAGGGGGTTCCTACGAGCAGTACTTC,CSVGTGGSYEQYF
TRBJ1-5,14,TRBV19,.,.,TGTGCCAGTAGCAGGGTTTGGGGCAATCAGCCCCAGCATTTT,CASSRVWGNQPQHF
TRBJ2-2,18,TRBV5-1,.,TRBD2,TGCGCCAGCAGCCTCGGACTAGCGGGAGCGTTAATCACCGGGGAGCTGTTTTTT,CASSLGLAGALITGELFF
TRBJ2-3,15,TRBV4-1,.,TRBD1,TGCGCCAGCAGCCAACCGGGACAGGGAACAGATACGCAGTATTTT,CASSQPGQGTDTQYF
TRBJ2-7,13,TRBV6-5,.,.,TGTGCCAGCAGTTACCAGGGTAGCTACGAGCAGTACTTC,CASSYQGSYEQYF
TRBJ2-3,15,TRBV5-4,.,.,TGTGCCAGCAGCTTCGGATTAGAGGTCGCAGATACGCAGTATTTT,CASSFGLEVADTQYF
TRBJ2-6,17,TRBV30,.,TRBD1,TGTGCCTGGGCTCGGGGGACAGGGGGGTCTGGGGCCAACGTCCTGACTTTC,CAWARGTGGSGANVLTF
TRBJ2-3,13,TRBV7-9,.,.,TGTGCCAGCAGCCGCCTATTGACAGATACGCAGTATTTT,CASSRLLTDTQYF
TRBJ1-1,13,TRBV18,.,.,TGTGCCAGCTCACACGGGACAAATACTGAAGCTTTCTTT,CASSHGTNTEAFF
TRBJ2-1,14,TRBV19,.,.,TGTGCCAGTAGCCCCCCGGGCTCCTACAATGAGCAGTTCTTC,CASSPPGSYNEQFF
TRBJ1-2,13,TRBV29-1,.,.,TGCAGCGTTTCATGGAAGGGGCACTATGGCTACACCTTC,CSVSWKGHYGYTF
TRBJ2-6,14,TRBV6-4,.,.,TGTGCCAGCAGCCCAGGGATGGGGGCCAACGTCCTGACTTTC,CASSPGMGANVLTF
TRBJ2-1,13,TRBV28,.,TRBD1,TGTGCCAGCAGACTACTACAGGGGAATGAGCAGTTCTTC,CASRLLQGNEQFF
TRBJ1-6,12,TRBV5-1,.,.,TGCGCCAGCAGCTTTCAAGGGACAACCTACCACTTT,CASSFQGTTYHF
TRBJ2-3,14,TRBV11-2,.,.,TGTGCCAGCACCGAGAATCGCTACGCCGATACGCAGTATTTT,CASTENRYADTQYF
TRBJ1-2,18,TRBV5-1,.,TRBD1,TGCGCCAGCAGCTTGGTAGGGGGACAGCCATTCGGGGGAGATGGCTACACCTTC,CASSLVGGQPFGGDGYTF
TRBJ2-1,15,TRBV6-6,.,.,TGTGCCAGCAGCACTTACGAGCCGGGGGTCAATGAGCAGTTCTTC,CASSTYEPGVNEQFF
TRBJ2-7,14,TRBV7-9,.,TRBD2,TGTGCCAGCAGCTTAACTAGCGGGGGCTACGAGCAGTACTTC,CASSLTSGGYEQYF
TRBJ2-5,14,TRBV29-1,.,.,TGCAGCGCCCGGGATCTAGTTCCCCAAGAGACCCAGTACTTC,CSARDLVPQETQYF
TRBJ1-1,13,TRBV10-3,.,TRBD1,TGTGCCATCAGTGAAACAGGGGGCCGTGAAGCTTTCTTT,CAISETGGREAFF
TRBJ2-2,14,TRBV18,.,.,TGTGCCAGCTCACTACAGTTGAAAACCGGGGAGCTGTTTTTT,CASSLQLKTGELFF
TRBJ1-5,16,TRBV6-1,.,.,TGTGCCAGCAGTGACAGGGCGGTATACCTAAATCAGCCCCAGCATTTT,CASSDRAVYLNQPQHF
TRBJ2-7,15,TRBV19,.,TRBD1,TGTGCCAGTAGTCACGGGACAGGGACCTTGGGAGAGCAGTACTTC,CASSHGTGTLGEQYF
TRBJ1-2,17,TRBV27,.,.,TGTGCCAGCAGTCCCACCCAGTTGATGAACGCTAACTATGGCTACACCTTC,CASSPTQLMNANYGYTF
TRBJ2-2,18,TRBV15,.,TRBD2,TGTGCCACCAGCAAAGGAAAGGGACTAGCGGTTTTCACCGGGGAGCTGTTTTTT,CATSKGKGLAVFTGELFF
TRBJ2-3,17,TRBV7-7,.,TRBD1,TGTGCCAGCAGCTCCCCGACCTTAAGACAGGGGCGAGATACGCAGTATTTT,CASSSPTLRQGRDTQYF
TRBJ2-5,15,TRBV7-8,.,TRBD2,TGTGCCAGCAGCTCTTGGGGGGGGGACGAAGAGACCCAGTACTTC,CASSSWGGDEETQYF
TRBJ1-4,15,TRBV19,once,TRBD1,TGTGCCAGTAGTATTTCAAGGGGGCCGAATGAAAAACTGTTTTTT,CASSISRGPNEKLFF
TRBJ1-1,13,TRBV5-1,.,.,TGCGCCAGCAGCTTTTCCCGGAACACTGAAGCTTTCTTT,CASSFSRNTEAFF
TRBJ2-1,15,TRBV4-1,.,TRBD1,TGCGCCAGCAGCACACAGGGGAATCAGAACAATGAGCAGTTCTTC,CASSTQGNQNNEQFF
TRBJ2-1,15,TRBV27,.,TRBD2,TGTGCCAGCAGGATTGGGACTAGCGGTTACAATGAGCAGTTCTTC,CASRIGTSGYNEQFF
TRBJ1-5,17,TRBV28,.,.,TGTGCCAGCAGTTTATCTTCTGGGGGCGCAAACAATCAGCCCCAGCATTTT,CASSLSSGGANNQPQHF